These 6 T cell receptor beta chains came from one sample sequenced in a study of CD8+ T cells in alopecia areata. In each case, RNA was isolated and then reverse transcribed into cDNA as the sequencing template. Assay used: immunoSEQ multiplex PCR; TCRdb lists only in-frame clones, some missing. The table records some 170,000 clones, approximately 65% of them present only once. The sample was CD8+ T cells sorted from blood, taken at week 0. The receptors were gathered from a human donor with alopecia areata.

This clone turned up a few times. V usage is TRBV29-1 and J usage is TRBJ1-2; 12 bases are shared with TRBD1. The CDR3 extends over 13 amino acids. V was clipped by 2 bases and J by 8 bases; unmatched bases: 3. CDR1 is SQVTM and CDR2 is ANQGSEA in the germline V gene. CDR3 nucleotide sequence: TGCAGCGTTGAAAGCGGGACAGGGGGCGGCTACACCTTC. It is translated as CSVESGTGGGYTF. Looking up the rest from reference TRBV29-1 and TRBJ1-2 gives the full variable domain: SAVISQKPSRDICQRGTSLTIQCQVDSQVTMMFWYRQQPGQSLTLIATANQGSEATYESGFVIDKFPISRPNLTFSTLTVSNMSPEDSSIYLCSVESGTGGGYTFGSGTRLTVV.

The CDR3 sequence is CSVEQGSTEAFF. In nucleotides, the CDR3 is TGCAGCGTTGAGCAAGGGAGCACTGAAGCTTTCTTT. The V and J genes are TRBV29-1 and TRBJ1-1; no clear D. The CDR3 sequence is 12 residues long. Between the trimmed V and J ends, which lost 3 bases and 4 bases, there was a span of 9 bases. Germline loops: CDR1 SQVTM, CDR2 ANQGSEA.

This clone came up a few times. The rearrangement links TRBV10-3 to TRBJ2-2; D unresolved. The CDR3 runs 15 residues. Germline V gives CDR1 ENHRY, CDR2 SYGVKD. V dropped 3 bases and J dropped 4 bases, with 12 bases sitting between them. For the CDR3, the DNA is TGTGCCATCAGTGATCGGGTCCGTTCCACCGGGGAGCTGTTTTTT. Its translation: CAISDRVRSTGELFF.

The chain links TRBV5-1 to TRBJ1-1, with 9 bases identical to TRBD1. This CDR3 region has 14 residues. V was pared by 2 bases and J by 4 bases, with 3 bases of the junction left unmatched. CDR1 SGHRS and CDR2 YFSETQ come from the germline V gene. The CDR3 nucleotides read TGCGCCAGCAGCTTCCGGGACAGGGCCACTGAAGCTTTCTTT. This codes for CASSFRDRATEAFF.

V is TRBV2 and J is TRBJ1-2; D unresolved. Germline lookup yields CDR1 SNHLY and CDR2 FYNNEI. There are 13 residues in the CDR3. V was clipped by 2 bases and J by 1 base, with 5 bases between them. DNA of the CDR3: TGTGCCAGCAGTGAAACAAGTAACTATGGCTACACCTTC. It translates to CASSETSNYGYTF.

CDR3 amino acids: CASSLEVTGLPYEQYF. The CDR3 region has the DNA TGCGCCAGCAGCTTGGAAGTCACAGGTCTGCCCTACGAGCAGTACTTC. The chain has TRBV5-1 and TRBJ2-7; D is possibly TRBD1 (5 bases). Per the germline V gene, CDR1 is SGHRS and CDR2 is YFSETQ. Trimming pared 0 bases from V and 2 bases from J, leaving 15 bases between. This CDR3 region has 16 residues. The full variable domain, its missing parts supplied by reference TRBV5-1 and TRBJ2-7, is KAGVTQTPRYLIKTRGQQVTLSCSPISGHRSVSWYQQTPGQGLQFLFEYFSETQRNKGNFPGRFSGRQFSNSRSEMNVSTLELGDSALYLCASSLEVTGLPYEQYFGPGTRLTVT.